This T cell receptor beta chain was observed in a study of shared clonotypes between healthy human individuals. Across the whole study: The donor pool was made up of a couple of women and a few men aged 18 to 49.

General observations from the study: Sorted-subset samples were not fully sequenced, rarefaction indicated. The generation probabilities recorded for non-shared clonotypes fell below those of clonotypes shared by all four donors.

Losses at the gene ends were 5 bases for V and 0 bases for J; bases not matched to a gene: 15. In germline, CDR1 is MDHEN, CDR2 SYDVKM. The CDR3 is made up of 18 amino acids. Some clones are missing from TCRdb's copy, which holds only in-frame ones; the method was immunoSEQ multiplex PCR. The table lists 2 million to 3 million clones, 80% to 95% of them singletons. Points on this clone: Its antigen remains unidentified.

Sequencing input: naive CD4+ T cells from PBMCs. Subset described: CD45RA+ positively selected. The sequence was obtained from a man younger than 35 in good health. Some clones in this sample may be carry-over from other donors' samples. The rearrangement uses TRBV28 and TRBJ2-7; 8 bases are shared with TRBD2. The DNA of the CDR3 is TGTGCCAGCAGTCAACGGCTAGCGGGCCTTCGGGCCTCCTACGAGCAGTACTTC. As protein: CASSQRLAGLRASYEQYF.